This TCR beta chain was documented in a study of lung T cells in sarcoidosis with Löfgren's syndrome (dated by TCRdb to between 2016 and 2019). Turning to the overall study: Sarcoidosis was characterized as a granulomatous disease that is mostly pulmonary, in which CD4+ T cells accumulate in bronchoalveolar lavage fluid. The repertoire analyses focused on Löfgren's syndrome patients. Overall study results and their limits: Recognition of a sarcoidosis-associated antigen was merely suggested, with the antigen itself still putative and unidentified.

For sequencing, an Illumina MiSeq was employed. TCRdb's own reprocessing of the public reads used fastp at Q25 and MiXCR and kept productive beta chains. A single entry per CDR3 protein holds the most common genes and DNA from its merged rows. In this sample the table shows 15,000 to 25,000 distinct CDR3 sequences, 20% to 25% of which occur a single time. Approximately 4% of the sample is held by the ten biggest clonotypes. This clonotype occurred many times. Its target antigen remains unknown. Base-call qualities are not available, and no considerably larger clone is one nucleotide away. What was sequenced was CD4+ T cells from PBMCs. The sequence came from a human donor with sarcoidosis (Löfgren's syndrome or another form), or a control subject (not recorded which).

The bases are TGCGCCAGCAGCATAGGACGGTTCTCTGGAAACACCATATATTTT. It translates as CASSIGRFSGNTIYF. Recombination joined TRBV5-1 with TRBJ1-3; no D segment can be confidently identified. V and J lose 4 bases and 0 bases, and a span of 11 bases separates them. The germline V gene provides CDR1 SGHRS and CDR2 YFSETQ. The CDR3 contains 15 residues, cysteine and phenylalanine counted. Just CDR3 DNA is preserved here, 45 bases in frame from base 1.